This T cell receptor (beta chain) stems from a study of T cell responses to AZD1222 COVID-19 vaccine. In regard to this clone: What it recognizes is unknown.

Method: immunoSEQ multiplex PCR; TCRdb's copy keeps in-frame clones and lacks some. The sample records approximately 130,000 clones, 80% to 90% being singletons. Study outcomes and limitations: Only after the peak T cell response were repertoires sampled. Dominant CD4 TCR responses targeted spike regions 160-218 and 743-854.

V lost 4 bases and J lost 4; bases outside the gene matches: 14. The CDR3 runs to 17 residues. Germline CDR1 SGHTA, CDR2 FQGNSA. The chain uses TRBV7-2 and TRBJ2-5, with 8 bases that match TRBD2. The specimen was peripheral blood, collected on day 0 of AZD1222 vaccination. The sequence came from an adult in good health. CDR3 sequence reads: CASSSGRWSGRGETQYF. CDR3 sequence (DNA): TGTGCCAGCAGCTCAGGCCGCTGGAGCGGGAGAGGAGAGACCCAGTACTTC. Together with reference TRBV7-2 and TRBJ2-5, the CDR3 gives the full variable domain: GAGVSQSPSNKVTEKGKDVELRCDPISGHTALYWYRQSLGQGLEFLIYFQGNSAPDKSGLPSDRFSAERTGGSVSTLTIQRTQQEDSAVYLCASSSGRWSGRGETQYFGPGTRLLVL.